This TCR beta chain appears in the sequencing data of a study of CD8+CD57+ T cells in acquired aplastic anemia. The V gene's germline CDR1 is SGHRS and CDR2 YFSETQ. V was clipped by 0 bases and J by 4 bases; unmatched bases: 7. This CDR3 is built from 15 residues. CD8+CD57+ cell expansion had been shown by flow cytometry in patients chosen for sequencing. Patient blood was sampled before any therapy had been received. Genomic DNA constituted the template upon which TCR beta VDJ and CDR3 profiling was performed. TCRdb reprocessed the reads with MiXCR, giving one entry per CDR3 protein. The table has roughly 180,000 distinct CDR3 sequences, around 50% seen once.

The chain is built from TRBV5-1 and TRBJ2-7; 7 bases match TRBD2. The receptor's source is a human donor with aplastic anemia. The specimen sequenced was sorted CD4+, CD8+, or CD8+CD57+ T cells (not recorded which) from PBMCs. CDR3 sequence (DNA): TGCGCCAGCAGCTTGGGCCCGACTAGCAGTTACGAGCAGTACTTC. This translates into CASSLGPTSSYEQYF.